A selection of T cell receptor beta chains follows, all from one sample in a study of identical twins. TCRdb analysed the 5' RACE reads with MiXCR anew, one entry per CDR3 protein. The profile shows just under 650,000 distinct CDR3 sequences, around 7.4% of them singletons. This sample was also put to use in a study of yellow fever vaccine responses in identical twins.

The sequencing sample was made of PBMCs. Receptors were obtained from a young woman in good health. Both conserved end residues are part of each CDR3. The D gene is left open where the match is weak. Some rows mark clone size as missing; the rest say once, few, many or name a class of expanded clone.

clone size	V gene	J gene	D gene	CDR3 protein	CDR3 DNA
few	TRBV3-1	TRBJ2-1	NA	CASSQDRLLTSYNEQFF	TGTGCCAGCAGCCAGGACAGACTACTAACATCCTACAATGAGCAGTTCTTC
many	TRBV12-3/TRBV12-4	TRBJ2-5	NA	CASSLARLIQETQYF	TGTGCCAGCAGTTTAGCACGACTAATCCAAGAGACCCAGTACTTC
many	TRBV6-1	TRBJ2-3	NA	CASGRTKGTQYF	TGTGCCAGCGGTCGGACCAAAGGCACGCAGTATTTT
NA	TRBV29-1	TRBJ1-1	NA	CSGLKNTEAFF	TGCAGCGGGCTTAAGAACACTGAAGCTTTCTTT
NA	TRBV12-3/TRBV12-4	TRBJ2-1	TRBD2	CASSLTSGSTYEQLF	TGTGCCAGCAGCCTTACTAGCGGGAGTACCTATGAGCAGCTCTTC
few	TRBV6-2/TRBV6-3	TRBJ2-3	NA	CASSYPRGGTDTQYF	TGTGCCAGCAGTTACCCGAGGGGGGGCACAGATACGCAGTATTTT
NA	TRBV14	TRBJ2-4	NA	CASSQEGVAKNIQYF	TGTGCCAGCAGCCAGGAGGGGGTAGCCAAAAACATTCAGTACTTC
NA	TRBV6-1	TRBJ2-1	NA	CAGAGFMNEQFF	TGTGCCGGGGCAGGGTTTATGAATGAGCAGTTCTTC
NA	TRBV5-1	TRBJ2-2	NA	CASTPRGVVDTGELFF	TGCGCCAGCACCCCGAGGGGGGTCGTCGACACCGGGGAGCTGTTTTTT
few	TRBV20-1	TRBJ2-1	NA	CSARPDLSDGEQFF	TGCAGTGCTAGACCCGACTTAAGCGATGGTGAGCAGTTCTTC
few	TRBV11-2	TRBJ1-2	NA	CASSLGRVDYGYTF	TGTGCCAGCAGCTTGGGACGTGTGGACTATGGCTACACCTTC
NA	TRBV6-1	TRBJ2-4	TRBD2	CASLGTAGTSKKNIQYF	TGTGCCAGCCTCGGGACAGCAGGGACTAGCAAAAAAAACATTCAGTACTTC
many	TRBV29-1	TRBJ2-1	TRBD2	CSVRASGRRLGDNEQFF	TGCAGCGTTCGCGCTAGCGGGAGGAGGTTAGGGGACAATGAGCAGTTCTTC
many	TRBV6-1	TRBJ1-2	NA	CASSRGGGYTF	TGTGCCAGCTCCCGGGGGGGAGGCTACACCTTC
NA	TRBV7-9	TRBJ2-7	NA	CASSIVGYEQYF	TGTGCCAGCAGCATAGTAGGTTACGAGCAGTACTTC
few	TRBV12-3/TRBV12-4	TRBJ2-2	TRBD2	CATSGTRNTGELFF	TGTGCCACCTCCGGGACTAGGAACACCGGGGAGCTGTTTTTT
many	TRBV5-1	TRBJ2-5	NA	CASSLTGTGFQETQYF	TGCGCCAGCAGCCTGACCGGGACTGGATTTCAAGAGACCCAGTACTTC
NA	TRBV28	TRBJ1-4	NA	CASSEGRGNEKLFF	TGTGCCAGCAGCGAGGGACGGGGGAATGAAAAACTGTTTTTT
NA	TRBV12-3/TRBV12-4	TRBJ2-7	NA	CASSSLDTLYEQYF	TGTGCCAGCAGTTCGCTAGACACCTTATACGAGCAGTACTTC
many	TRBV20-1	TRBJ1-1	TRBD1	CSARDRGLVTEAFF	TGCAGTGCCAGGGACAGGGGATTGGTTACTGAAGCTTTCTTT
many	TRBV11-2	TRBJ2-5	TRBD2	CASSLRTSGRATETQYF	TGTGCCAGCAGCTTAAGGACTAGCGGGAGGGCCACAGAGACCCAGTACTTC
many	TRBV29-1	TRBJ2-3	NA	CSVGQRLIDTQYF	TGCAGCGTTGGCCAGCGGTTGATAGATACGCAGTATTTT
many	TRBV7-8	TRBJ1-2	TRBD1	CASRIDRAHGYTF	TGTGCCAGCAGGATCGACAGGGCTCATGGCTACACCTTC
NA	TRBV7-2	TRBJ2-1	TRBD2	CASSLQLAGGSYNEQFF	TGTGCCAGCAGCCTGCAACTAGCGGGAGGCTCCTACAATGAGCAGTTCTTC
NA	TRBV25-1	TRBJ2-1	NA	CASRETGIAYNEQFF	TGTGCCAGCAGGGAAACAGGGATCGCCTACAATGAGCAGTTCTTC
NA	TRBV10-3	TRBJ2-1	TRBD1	CAISLNRDRGSKSSYNEQFF	TGTGCCATCAGCCTAAACCGGGACAGGGGCTCGAAAAGCTCCTACAATGAGCAGTTCTTC
NA	TRBV29-1	TRBJ2-5	NA	CSVEELGSWETQYF	TGCAGCGTTGAGGAGTTGGGGTCGTGGGAGACCCAGTACTTC
NA	TRBV10-3	TRBJ2-5	NA	CAISDRLTETQYF	TGTGCCATCAGCGACAGATTAACGGAGACCCAGTACTTC
few	TRBV7-3	TRBJ2-4	NA	CASSLSAGSENIQYF	TGTGCCAGCAGCTTAAGTGCGGGCAGCGAAAACATTCAGTACTTC
NA	TRBV4-2	TRBJ1-4	NA	CASSHGTDNEKLFF	TGTGCCAGCAGTCACGGTACGGACAATGAAAAACTGTTTTTT
NA	TRBV28	TRBJ2-6	NA	CASGGRSISGANVLTF	TGTGCCAGCGGGGGCCGTTCGATCTCTGGGGCCAACGTCCTGACTTTC
few	TRBV5-5	TRBJ2-1	NA	CASSWAGATYNEQFF	TGTGCCAGCAGCTGGGCAGGGGCCACCTACAATGAGCAGTTCTTC
many	TRBV7-9	TRBJ2-5	NA	CASSPPNQETQYF	TGTGCCAGCAGCCCCCCTAACCAAGAGACCCAGTACTTC
NA	TRBV6-1	TRBJ2-1	TRBD2	CASTGGRESYNEQFF	TGTGCCAGCACGGGTGGGCGGGAGAGCTACAATGAGCAGTTCTTC
NA	TRBV4-1	TRBJ1-3	NA	CASSQVGWISGNTIYF	TGCGCCAGCAGCCAAGTCGGTTGGATCTCTGGAAACACCATATATTTT
many	TRBV24-1	TRBJ1-2	TRBD1	CATSDSGTGSGGYTF	TGTGCCACCAGTGATTCCGGGACAGGGTCGGGTGGCTACACCTTC
many	TRBV20-1	TRBJ2-3	NA	CSAADGRTDTQYF	TGCAGTGCTGCTGATGGAAGGACAGATACGCAGTATTTT
NA	TRBV12-3/TRBV12-4	TRBJ1-1	TRBD1	CASSPLGQGRTEAFF	TGTGCCAGCAGCCCCCTCGGACAGGGCCGGACTGAAGCTTTCTTT
many	TRBV3-1	TRBJ2-1	NA	CASSQEISSYNEQFF	TGTGCCAGCAGCCAAGAAATTAGCTCCTACAATGAGCAGTTCTTC
few	TRBV20-1	TRBJ1-5	NA	CNAARGAIQPQHF	TGCAATGCTGCCCGGGGGGCCATTCAGCCCCAGCATTTT
few	TRBV7-8	TRBJ2-1	TRBD2	CASSLDGARTRVVGNEQFF	TGTGCCAGCAGCTTAGACGGGGCCCGGACTAGGGTCGTCGGCAATGAGCAGTTCTTC
many	TRBV10-3	TRBJ2-1	NA	CAISDFTSEGNEQFF	TGTGCCATCAGTGATTTTACTAGTGAAGGCAATGAGCAGTTCTTC
NA	TRBV5-1	TRBJ2-2	NA	CASSVENGELFF	TGCGCCAGCAGCGTCGAGAACGGGGAGCTGTTTTTT
many	TRBV6-2/TRBV6-3	TRBJ1-1	TRBD1	CASRQGAGTEAFF	TGTGCCAGCAGACAGGGGGCAGGCACTGAAGCTTTCTTT
NA	TRBV28	TRBJ2-4	TRBD1	CASSASDRVWDIQYF	TGTGCCAGCAGCGCCTCTGACAGGGTGTGGGACATTCAGTACTTC
few	TRBV5-1	TRBJ2-5	NA	CASSLFGGGRGETQYF	TGCGCCAGCAGCTTGTTTGGGGGGGGGCGAGGAGAGACCCAGTACTTC
NA	TRBV12-3/TRBV12-4	TRBJ2-2	NA	CASSVPASVNTGELFF	TGTGCCAGCAGCGTCCCGGCTAGCGTCAACACCGGGGAGCTGTTTTTT
NA	TRBV4-1	TRBJ2-1	NA	CASSRQEVYNEQFF	TGCGCCAGCAGCCGACAGGAGGTATACAATGAGCAGTTCTTC
many	TRBV12-3/TRBV12-4	TRBJ1-3	NA	CATNPNPNTIYF	TGTGCCACCAATCCCAACCCGAACACCATATATTTT
many	TRBV25-1	TRBJ1-2	NA	CASRSDTNYGYTF	TGTGCCAGCAGGTCAGACACTAACTATGGCTACACCTTC
NA	TRBV7-2	TRBJ1-3	NA	CASSLGFSGNTIYF	TGTGCCAGCAGCTTGGGATTTTCTGGAAACACCATATATTTT
NA	TRBV29-1	TRBJ2-3	NA	CSVEGGGTDTQYF	TGCAGCGTTGAGGGGGGTGGCACAGATACGCAGTATTTT
NA	TRBV7-2	TRBJ2-1	TRBD2	CASRRLAVEQFF	TGTGCCAGCAGGCGACTAGCAGTAGAGCAGTTCTTC
NA	TRBV7-2	TRBJ2-1	TRBD2	CASSLLAGGVYNEQFF	TGTGCCAGCAGCTTACTAGCGGGGGGGGTGTACAATGAGCAGTTCTTC